The source of this T cell receptor (beta chain) is a study of cytomegalovirus exposure and HLA in healthy donors (dated by TCRdb to 2015 to 2018). About the investigation overall: An earlier analysis of some 620 of the donors reported approximately 260 Gb of sequence data and 117 million unique TCR beta sequences obtained from about 179 million T cells. About 300 gigabases of sequencing data and approximately 84 million unique TCR sequences were included in an early release covering about 700 HLA-typed donors. Of the roughly 400 genotyped donors, roughly 80% fell in the genetic ancestry cluster associated with self-reported Caucasian donors. The study aimed to test whether signatures of past pathogen exposure could be identified by cataloging public T cell receptors. The study used immunosequencing to profile the T cell repertoires of about 670 subjects and linked those repertoires to cytomegalovirus serostatus. A separate validation cohort of approximately 130 different subjects was used in addition to the 666-subject first cohort. To predict cytomegalovirus infection status, the study combined high-throughput TCR immunosequencing, statistical association of individual TCRs with disease status, and machine learning. A later analysis re-analyzed previously published TCR beta repertoires from 650 to 800 donors and added high-resolution HLA genotyping to study TCR occurrence patterns. Rather than drawing on any new phenotypic data, the later analysis identified candidate immune exposures from TCR beta sequences and the way those sequences occurred across donors. An earlier analysis of 450 to 750 of the donors used high-throughput TCR beta sequencing to judge whether each TCR beta V gene segment behaved as functional or pseudogenic. Donor age, sex, ethnicity and CMV serostatus were compiled alongside the repertoire data. A later genetic analysis used genome-wide SNP genotypes for about 65% of the roughly 670 donors, treating that subset as a discovery cohort. Every discovery cohort repertoire had been produced on one sequencing platform. HLA typing covered class I and class II loci at four-digit resolution. The number of donors typed differed by locus, with about 629-630 for A, B, C, DRB1 and DQB1, around 560 for DQA1, 606 for DPA1, and around 460 for DPB1. Because of strong linkage in the cohort, 4 to 6 DR-DQ haplotypes were treated as single units for association and clustering. Among about 410 genotyped donors of the cohort, an average of about 240,000 unique TCR beta nucleotide sequences was sequenced per donor, of which 15% to 20% were non-productive. General study outcomes and caveats: Because some donors lacked HLA typing at each locus, the association tests relied only on the typed subset. In both the original and validation cohorts, the classifier was reported to diagnose cytomegalovirus status with high specificity and sensitivity. A further reported finding was that TCR beta sequences accurately predicted the HLA-A and HLA-B alleles for most subjects in the first cohort. An earlier analysis of roughly 570 of the donors showed that most TCR beta V segments appeared in productive rearrangements either about 90% or about 30% of the time, which broadly matched IMGT annotations. In vitro tests confirmed that three of the cytomegalovirus-associated TCR beta chains recognize cytomegalovirus antigens. Sequencing depth was assumed to be roughly uniform across donors in the presence/absence analyses, though that assumption may not hold. According to the authors, the approach could potentially be generalized to other disease states and immunological phenotypes. According to a later genetic analysis, donors in an Asian-associated ancestry cluster had fewer N-insertions in productive TCRs than the roughly 700-donor mean. Most TCR sequences were observed very rarely across donors, whereas some public TCRs were present in many individuals. Correlated functional status among segregating V segments might be attributable to linkage disequilibrium, but an unknown experimental factor could not be ruled out. About 17 rarely observed V segments, including chromosome 9 orphons, were excluded from the earlier analysis of a few hundred of the donors because counts were too low. Assigning TCR associations to individual alleles was difficult when HLA alleles, especially DR and DQ, strongly co-occurred. CMV serostatus was the only immune exposure information available for the cohort. In a later analysis, TCR association rates were found to vary across HLA loci, with the most associated TCRs seen for DRB1 alleles and the fewest for HLA-C alleles. In a later analysis, HLA-associated TCR beta chains showed more clonal expansion and lower generation probabilities than non-associated chains that were equally common. V-gene and J-gene trimming of TCR beta chains was associated with a missense DCLRE1C variant in a later genetic analysis, and the association was replicated in an independent cohort. A later analysis associated approximately 17,000 TCR beta sequences with specific HLA alleles at a false discovery rate of 0.05. In this cohort, only TCR beta chains were sequenced, and detectable features were limited by the absence of alpha or paired-chain data. Some IMGT-functional V segments, including TRBV6-2 and TRBV6-3, could not be distinguished by the 87-base-pair reads and were therefore excluded. The sequencing pipeline was judged likely to have produced a cluster of highly shared sequence variants as a technical artifact. In a later analysis, most CMV-associated TCR beta chains were found to appear HLA-restricted, with HLA associations seemingly driven largely by CMV exposure. The study listed approximately 150 TCR beta chains as associated with cytomegalovirus. Several of the top co-occurrence clusters appeared to be linked to parvovirus B19, influenza, CMV and Epstein-Barr virus, according to a later analysis.

The library was made by the immunoSEQ multiplex PCR assay. The multiplex PCR relied on a mix of 60 forward primers for TCR Vbeta segments and 13 reverse primers for TCR Jbeta segments. The CDR3 region of rearranged TCR beta genes was amplified from genomic DNA with a multiplex PCR assay. On the Illumina HiSeq System, the amplified TCR beta libraries were sequenced as 87-base-pair reads. The paper's data handling went like this. A later analysis counted tens of millions of unique TCR beta chains across the 500 to 850 repertoires, and roughly 9.9 million of these chains were shared by at least two donors. A nearest-neighbor algorithm error-corrected the raw reads and collapsed the reads into unique sequences, merging closely related sequences to remove PCR and sequencing errors. To assign V, D and J gene segments, CDR3 sequences were aligned to IMGT reference sequences. For a sequence to be retained, a match of at least six nucleotides to both a V gene segment and a J gene segment was required. A rearrangement counted as productive if the CDR3 had no stop codons and remained in frame with V and J, and every other rearrangement counted as non-productive. CDR3 was defined by IMGT convention, running from the second conserved V-encoded cysteine to the conserved J-encoded phenylalanine. The earlier analysis of 500 to 650 of the donors excluded any sequence lacking an unambiguous match to a single V gene segment. An earlier analysis of over 450 of the donors classified V segments as functional when productive rearrangements were above 56.7% and as segregating when the standard deviation between donors was above 5%. A statistical classification framework was built to diagnose cytomegalovirus status from the catalog of TCR beta chain sequences. In a later analysis, V and J genes were assigned by comparing TCR nucleotide sequences against IMGT/GENE-DB human TR gene sequences. Using the TCRdist pipeline, a later analysis assigned CDR3 sequences along with most-parsimonious VDJ recombination scenarios. In a later analysis, each TCR beta chain was defined by its CDR3 amino acid sequence together with its V-gene family, and reads without a unique V-gene family were excluded. In a later analysis, several hundred highly shared, low-generation-probability nucleotide sequences were removed to address suspected cross-contamination and a sequencing artifact. In a later analysis, a clonal expansion index was calculated for each public chain from normalized within-repertoire ranks of inferred template counts. Generation probabilities in a later analysis came from a VDJ recombination model fitted to out-of-frame rearrangements, and those results were checked against IGoR. A later analysis scored TCR-TCR, TCR-HLA and TCR-CMV co-occurrence with hypergeometric tests, applying a repertoire-size bias correction to TCR pairs. False discovery rates were estimated in a later analysis by permuting HLA or CMV assignments 20 times. A later analysis grouped co-occurring TCRs with DBSCAN, adding TCRdist sequence similarity when clustering within HLA-allele-positive subsets. For co-occurrence clustering, repertoires with fewer than 30,000 or more than 120,000 public chains were excluded, along with roughly 5 repertoires with anomalous nucleotide sharing. TCRdb limited this immuneACCESS table to in-frame rearrangements with V and J called. A share of clones is missing; checked studies link under half to unresolved V genes, and the rest is unexplained. The V and J calls and clone size come from that table; D and trimming were worked out from the DNA. This sample gives 180,000 or so clones in total; around 77% of them show up just once. The biggest ten clones account for around 3.1% of the sample.

From cysteine to phenylalanine, the CDR3 is 15 amino acids long. Only the CDR3 DNA is retained, 45 bases long and in frame from the first base. Trimmed from V: 5 bases; trimmed from J: 6 bases; junction bases lacking a gene match: 7. The germline V gene provides CDR1 MDHEN and CDR2 SYDVKM. Concerning this clone: Its binding antigen is unknown. Qualities for individual bases were not recorded, and no much larger clone is one base off.

In total, more than 500 healthy bone marrow donors made up the cohort. Cohort members were all nominally healthy when sampled, although unrecorded immune exposures were likely present. The donor tested CMV seronegative, placing the donor among the roughly 350 seronegative members of the cohort. Each donor provided a peripheral blood sample, and peripheral blood mononuclear cells were used for TCR beta sequencing. The Qiagen DNeasy Blood Extraction Kit was used to extract genomic DNA from the blood cell samples. This TCR derives from a female donor in good health and CMV-seronegative. The chain uses TRBV28 and TRBJ1-5; 10 junctional bases match TRBD1. The specimen sequenced was PBMCs. The DNA is TGTGCCAGCAGTCTCGACAGGGGGCCCCGTCAGCCCCAGCATTTT. This is translated as CASSLDRGPRQPQHF.